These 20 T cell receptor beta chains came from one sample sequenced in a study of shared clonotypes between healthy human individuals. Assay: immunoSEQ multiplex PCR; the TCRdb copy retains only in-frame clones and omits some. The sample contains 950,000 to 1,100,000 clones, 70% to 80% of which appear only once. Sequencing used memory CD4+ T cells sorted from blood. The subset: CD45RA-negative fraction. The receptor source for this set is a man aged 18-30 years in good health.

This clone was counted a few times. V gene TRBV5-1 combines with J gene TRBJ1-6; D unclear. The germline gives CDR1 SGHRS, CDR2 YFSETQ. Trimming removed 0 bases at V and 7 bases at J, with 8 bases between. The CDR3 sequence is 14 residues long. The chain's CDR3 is CASSLGPSNSPLHF. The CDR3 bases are TGCGCCAGCAGCTTGGGACCGTCCAATTCACCCCTCCACTTT.

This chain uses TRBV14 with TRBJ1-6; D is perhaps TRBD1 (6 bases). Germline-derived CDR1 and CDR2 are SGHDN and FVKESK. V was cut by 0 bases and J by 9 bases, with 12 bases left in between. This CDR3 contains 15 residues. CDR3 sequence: CASSQEQPGVSPLHF. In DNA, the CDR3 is TGTGCCAGCAGCCAAGAACAGCCAGGGGTTTCACCCCTCCACTTT.

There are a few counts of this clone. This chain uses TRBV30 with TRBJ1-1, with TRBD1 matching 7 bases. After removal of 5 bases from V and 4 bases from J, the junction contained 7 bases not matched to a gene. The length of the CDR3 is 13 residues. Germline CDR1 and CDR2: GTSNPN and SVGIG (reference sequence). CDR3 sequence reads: CAWARQGATEAFF. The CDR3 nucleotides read TGTGCCTGGGCGAGACAGGGTGCCACTGAAGCTTTCTTT.

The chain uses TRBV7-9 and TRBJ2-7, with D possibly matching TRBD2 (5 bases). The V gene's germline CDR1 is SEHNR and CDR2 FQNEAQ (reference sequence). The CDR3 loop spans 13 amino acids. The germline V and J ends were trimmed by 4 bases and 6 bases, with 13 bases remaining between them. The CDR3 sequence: CASSYGTSSEQYF. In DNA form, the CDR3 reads TGTGCCAGCAGCTACGGAACTAGTTCCGAGCAGTACTTC.

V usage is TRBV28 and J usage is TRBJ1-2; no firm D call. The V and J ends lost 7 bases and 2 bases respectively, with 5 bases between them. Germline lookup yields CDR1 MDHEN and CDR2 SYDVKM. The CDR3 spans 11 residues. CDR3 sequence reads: CASMVNYGYTF. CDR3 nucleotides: TGTGCCAGCATGGTGAACTATGGCTACACCTTC.

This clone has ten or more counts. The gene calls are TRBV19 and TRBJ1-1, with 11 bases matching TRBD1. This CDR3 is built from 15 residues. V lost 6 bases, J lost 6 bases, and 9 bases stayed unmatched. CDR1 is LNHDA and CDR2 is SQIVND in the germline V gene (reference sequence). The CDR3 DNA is TGTGCCAGTAGCCTCGGACAGGGGGCGTCGTCTGAAGCTTTCTTT. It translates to CASSLGQGASSEAFF.

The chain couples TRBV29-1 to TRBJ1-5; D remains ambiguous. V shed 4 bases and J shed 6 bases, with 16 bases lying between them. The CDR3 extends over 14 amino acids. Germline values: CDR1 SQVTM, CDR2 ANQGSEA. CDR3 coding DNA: TGCAGCGTTGTTCTCCCCGGGAACGGTCAGCCCCAGCATTTT. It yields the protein CSVVLPGNGQPQHF. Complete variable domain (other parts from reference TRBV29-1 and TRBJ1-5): SAVISQKPSRDICQRGTSLTIQCQVDSQVTMMFWYRQQPGQSLTLIATANQGSEATYESGFVIDKFPISRPNLTFSTLTVSNMSPEDSSIYLCSVVLPGNGQPQHFGDGTRLSIL.

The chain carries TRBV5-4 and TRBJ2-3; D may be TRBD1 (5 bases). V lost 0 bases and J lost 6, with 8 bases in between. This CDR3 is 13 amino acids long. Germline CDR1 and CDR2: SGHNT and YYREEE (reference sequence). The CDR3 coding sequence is TGTGCCAGCAGCTTGGACAGGCAGGATACGCAGTATTTT. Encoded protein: CASSLDRQDTQYF.

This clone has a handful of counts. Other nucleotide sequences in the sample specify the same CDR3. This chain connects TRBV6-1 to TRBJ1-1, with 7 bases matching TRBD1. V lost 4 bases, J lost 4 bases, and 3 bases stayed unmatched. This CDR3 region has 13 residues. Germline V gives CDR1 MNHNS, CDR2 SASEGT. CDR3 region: CASSVAGGTEAFF. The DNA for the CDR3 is TGTGCCAGCAGTGTCGCAGGGGGCACTGAAGCTTTCTTT.

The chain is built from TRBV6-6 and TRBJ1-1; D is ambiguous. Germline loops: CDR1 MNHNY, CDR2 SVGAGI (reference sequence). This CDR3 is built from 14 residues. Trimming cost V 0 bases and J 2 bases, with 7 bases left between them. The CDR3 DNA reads TGTGCCAGCAGTTACTCGGGTTTTAACACTGAAGCTTTCTTT. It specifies CASSYSGFNTEAFF.

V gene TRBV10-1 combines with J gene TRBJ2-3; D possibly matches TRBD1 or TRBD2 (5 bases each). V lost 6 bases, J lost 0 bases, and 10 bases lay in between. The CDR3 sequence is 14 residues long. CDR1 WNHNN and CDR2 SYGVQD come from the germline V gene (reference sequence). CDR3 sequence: CASSRDLSTDTQYF. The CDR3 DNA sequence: TGCGCCAGCAGCCGGGACCTCAGCACAGATACGCAGTATTTT.

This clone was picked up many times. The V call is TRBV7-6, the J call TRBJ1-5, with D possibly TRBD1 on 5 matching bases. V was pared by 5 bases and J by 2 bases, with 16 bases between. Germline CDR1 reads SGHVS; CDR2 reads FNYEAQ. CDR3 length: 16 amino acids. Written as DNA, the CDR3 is TGTGCCAGCAGCCTCGAGGGGCCTAGGGGCAATCAGCCCCAGCATTTT. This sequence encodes CASSLEGPRGNQPQHF.

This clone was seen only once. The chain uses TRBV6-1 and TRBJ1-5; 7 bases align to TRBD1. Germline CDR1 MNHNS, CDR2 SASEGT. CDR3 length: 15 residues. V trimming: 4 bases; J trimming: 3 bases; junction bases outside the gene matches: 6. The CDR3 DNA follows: TGTGCCAGCAGTGGACAGGGCCTGATCAATCAGCCCCAGCATTTT. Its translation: CASSGQGLINQPQHF.

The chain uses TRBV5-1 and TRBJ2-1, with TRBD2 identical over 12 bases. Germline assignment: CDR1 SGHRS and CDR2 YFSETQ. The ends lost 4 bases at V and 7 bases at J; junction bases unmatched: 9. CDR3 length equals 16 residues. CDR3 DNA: TGCGCCAGCAGCGAGCTAGCGGGGGGGCCGCAGAATGAGCAGTTCTTC. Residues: CASSELAGGPQNEQFF.

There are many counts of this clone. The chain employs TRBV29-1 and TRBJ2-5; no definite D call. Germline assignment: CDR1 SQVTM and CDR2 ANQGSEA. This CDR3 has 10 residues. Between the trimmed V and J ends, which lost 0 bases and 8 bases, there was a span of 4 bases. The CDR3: CSVEEVTQYF. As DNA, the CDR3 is TGCAGCGTTGAAGAAGTAACCCAGTACTTC.

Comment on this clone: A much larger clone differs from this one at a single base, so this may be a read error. CDR3 in amino acids: CASSPLGGSYEQYF. The CDR3 DNA reads TGTGCCAGCAGCCCCCTGGGCGGCTCCTACGAGCAGTACTTC. This chain joins TRBV7-2 and TRBJ2-7; D unresolved. The CDR3 covers 14 residues. From germline, CDR1 is SGHTA and CDR2 FQGNSA. The V end lost 5 bases, the J end lost 0 bases, and 11 bases lay between the germline ends.

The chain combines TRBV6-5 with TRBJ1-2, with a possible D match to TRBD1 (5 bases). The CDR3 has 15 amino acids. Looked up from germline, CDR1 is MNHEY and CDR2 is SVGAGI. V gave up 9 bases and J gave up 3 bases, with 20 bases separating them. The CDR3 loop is CASNRQRGSHYGYTF. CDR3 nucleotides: TGTGCCAGTAATCGACAGAGAGGGTCCCACTATGGCTACACCTTC.

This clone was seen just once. CDR3 sequence reads: CASSPTGGGGRDTQYF. CDR3 bases: TGTGCCAGCAGCCCAACAGGGGGCGGGGGCCGGGATACGCAGTATTTT. The chain combines TRBV7-9 with TRBJ2-3; 9 positions match TRBD1. The CDR3 spans 16 residues. With V trimmed by 5 bases and J by 6 bases, 12 bases remained unmatched. Germline V gene lookup returns CDR1 SEHNR and CDR2 FQNEAQ (reference sequence).

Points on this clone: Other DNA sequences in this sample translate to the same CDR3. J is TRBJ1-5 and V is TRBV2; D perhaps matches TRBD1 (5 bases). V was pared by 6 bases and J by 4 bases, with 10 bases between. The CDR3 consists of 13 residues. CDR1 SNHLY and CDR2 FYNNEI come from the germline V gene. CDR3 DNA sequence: TGTGCCAGCAGGGGGACGGTTAATCAGCCCCAGCATTTT. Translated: CASRGTVNQPQHF.

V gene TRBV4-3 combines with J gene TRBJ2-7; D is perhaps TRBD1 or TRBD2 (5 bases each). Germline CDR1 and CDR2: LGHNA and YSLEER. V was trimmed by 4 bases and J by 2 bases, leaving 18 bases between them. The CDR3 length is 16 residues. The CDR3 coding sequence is TGCGCCAGCAGCCGCCGGGGCCCGGAGAACCCCTACGAGCAGTACTTC. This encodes CASSRRGPENPYEQYF.